These T cell receptor beta chains were read from a single sample in a study of human T cells and chemical hapten exposure. TCRdb reanalysed the RACE reads using MiXCR and keeps one entry per CDR3 protein. The table has about 340,000 distinct CDR3 sequences, 5.5% to 8% seen once. Material: whole blood, obtained in connection with sensitization to the hapten diphenylcyclopropenone (DPC). These receptors were obtained from a young woman with alopecia areata. Some clones in this sample may be carry-over from other donors' samples. The CDR3 runs from the conserved cysteine through the conserved F or W. D genes are given only for firm matches. Only some rows state a clone size, as once, few, many or a class for expanded clones.

D gene	J gene	V gene	CDR3 length	clone size	CDR3 protein	CDR3 DNA
-	TRBJ1-2	TRBV4-3	16	few	CASSQEVGRLPAGYTF	TGCGCCAGCAGCCAAGAAGTAGGTCGGCTCCCGGCTGGCTACACCTTC
TRBD2	TRBJ2-2	TRBV6-5	13	few	CASRSGGHGELFF	TGTGCCAGTCGTAGCGGGGGCCACGGGGAGCTGTTTTTT
-	TRBJ1-1	TRBV18	16	few	CASSPPAGRWNTEAFF	TGTGCCAGCTCACCACCGGCAGGGAGGTGGAACACTGAAGCTTTCTTT
-	TRBJ1-6	TRBV2	13	many	CASNQLSNSPLHF	TGTGCCAGCAATCAGTTAAGTAATTCACCCCTCCACTTT
-	TRBJ1-3	TRBV18	14	few	CASSPGFSGNTIYF	TGTGCCAGCTCACCCGGGTTCTCTGGAAACACCATATATTTT
-	TRBJ2-6	TRBV7-9	15	many	CASSVQDSGANVLTF	TGTGCCAGCAGCGTACAGGACTCTGGGGCCAACGTCCTGACTTTC
-	TRBJ1-1	TRBV21-1	17	many	CASQPARRSCLNTEAFF	TGTGCCAGTCAACCGGCGAGGCGCAGCTGTTTGAACACTGAAGCTTTCTTT
TRBD1	TRBJ1-1	TRBV6-6	14	few	CASSYGDRVSEAFF	TGTGCCAGCAGTTACGGGGACAGGGTCAGTGAAGCTTTCTTT
-	TRBJ1-2	TRBV3-1	14	many	CASSQDPAGLGYTF	TGTGCCAGCAGCCAAGATCCGGCAGGGCTTGGCTACACCTTC
-	TRBJ2-7	TRBV4-1	15	many	CASSQGTSHLYEQYF	TGCGCCAGCAGCCAAGGGACCAGCCATCTCTACGAGCAGTACTTC
TRBD2	TRBJ2-2	TRBV9	17	-	CASTQRTRGDHTGELFF	TGTGCCAGCACCCAAAGGACCCGGGGGGACCACACCGGGGAGCTGTTTTTT
-	TRBJ2-5	TRBV15	14	few	CATSHGGRKETQYF	TGTGCCACCAGCCATGGGGGAAGAAAAGAGACCCAGTACTTC
-	TRBJ2-7	TRBV20-1	14	few	CSASPQGRGDEQYF	TGCAGTGCTAGTCCTCAGGGCAGGGGCGACGAGCAGTACTTC
-	TRBJ2-2	TRBV12-3/TRBV12-4	13	-	CASSLWDTGELFF	TGTGCCAGCAGTTTATGGGACACCGGGGAGCTGTTTTTT
TRBD2	TRBJ2-7	TRBV20-1	13	-	CSALAETTYEQYF	TGCAGTGCTCTAGCGGAGACCACCTACGAGCAGTACTTC
-	TRBJ1-3	TRBV6-1	17	few	CASKWDYGENSGNTIYF	TGTGCCAGCAAGTGGGATTACGGGGAAAATTCTGGAAACACCATATATTTT
TRBD1	TRBJ1-1	TRBV9	16	-	CASSAQRDFRQGEAFF	TGTGCCAGCAGCGCCCAAAGGGACTTTCGACAGGGGGAAGCTTTCTTT